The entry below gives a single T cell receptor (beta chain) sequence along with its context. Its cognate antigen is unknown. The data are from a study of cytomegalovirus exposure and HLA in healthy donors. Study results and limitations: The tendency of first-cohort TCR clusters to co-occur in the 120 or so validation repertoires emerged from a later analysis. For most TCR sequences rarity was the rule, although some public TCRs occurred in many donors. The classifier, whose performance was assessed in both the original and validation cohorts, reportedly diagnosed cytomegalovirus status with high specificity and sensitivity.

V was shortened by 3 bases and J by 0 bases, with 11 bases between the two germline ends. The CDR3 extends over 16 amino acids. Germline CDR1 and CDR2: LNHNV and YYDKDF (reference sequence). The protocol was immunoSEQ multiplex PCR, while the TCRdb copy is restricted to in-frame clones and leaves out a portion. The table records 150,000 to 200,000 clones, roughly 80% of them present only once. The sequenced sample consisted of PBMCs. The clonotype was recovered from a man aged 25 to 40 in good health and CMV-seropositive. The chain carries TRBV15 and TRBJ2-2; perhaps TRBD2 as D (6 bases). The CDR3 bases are TGTGCCACCAGCAGGGTCACTAGCCCGAACACCGGGGAGCTGTTTTTT. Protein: CATSRVTSPNTGELFF. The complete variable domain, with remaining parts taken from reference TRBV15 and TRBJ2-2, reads DAMVIQNPRYQVTQFGKPVTLSCSQTLNHNVMYWYQQKSSQAPKLLFHYYDKDFNNEADTPDNFQSRRPNTSFCFLDIRSPGLGDTAMYLCATSRVTSPNTGELFFGEGSRLTVL.